Listed below are T cell receptor beta chains from one sample, sequenced in a study of cytomegalovirus exposure and HLA in healthy donors. This table comes from immunoSEQ multiplex PCR, and its TCRdb copy is limited to in-frame clones, with some not included. The sample yields roughly 250,000 clones, approximately 83% seen once. The sequencing input was PBMCs. All receptors come from a woman younger than 45 in good health and CMV-seropositive. Both conserved end residues are part of each CDR3. A D gene is named only where the DNA matches it firmly. The size field is filled for only some rows; it gives once, few, many or a size class.

clone size	J gene	V gene	D gene	CDR3 protein	CDR3 DNA
-	TRBJ2-1	TRBV10-1	TRBD2	CASSEVSGSLGYNEQFF	TGCGCCAGCAGTGAAGTTAGCGGGAGCCTCGGGTACAATGAGCAGTTCTTC
-	TRBJ1-2	TRBV6-5	-	CASSYLPATNYGYTF	TGTGCCAGCAGTTACTTGCCAGCGACGAACTATGGCTACACCTTC
-	TRBJ1-2	TRBV6-1	-	CASSEWWRQGHGYTF	TGTGCCAGCAGTGAATGGTGGAGGCAGGGGCATGGCTACACCTTC
-	TRBJ1-1	TRBV4-1	-	CASSQDSGPGRPPF	TGCGCCAGCAGCCAAGACTCAGGCCCGGGGAGACCCCCCTTT
once	TRBJ2-3	TRBV5-1	-	CASSSLTFPTDTQYF	TGCGCCAGCAGCTCGTTGACATTTCCCACAGATACGCAGTATTTT
-	TRBJ2-7	TRBV2	-	CASNPTGLREQYF	TGTGCCAGCAATCCGACGGGACTTCGCGAGCAGTACTTC
once	TRBJ2-7	TRBV7-2	-	CASSLGISAGEQYF	TGTGCCAGCAGCTTAGGCATAAGCGCCGGCGAGCAGTACTTC
-	TRBJ1-1	TRBV19	-	CASKTGVNTEAFF	TGTGCCTCGAAGACGGGAGTGAACACTGAAGCTTTCTTT
once	TRBJ1-1	TRBV30	-	CAWGRAGRTTAEAFF	TGTGCCTGGGGCAGGGCAGGCCGAACAACTGCTGAAGCTTTCTTT
-	TRBJ2-5	TRBV6-1	TRBD1	CASSEASGEAGGLQETQYF	TGTGCCAGCAGTGAAGCTTCGGGTGAGGCAGGGGGTTTACAAGAGACCCAGTACTTC
-	TRBJ2-1	TRBV10-1	TRBD2	CASSEWGLAGAGEQFF	TGCGCCAGCAGTGAGTGGGGGCTAGCGGGAGCGGGTGAGCAGTTCTTC
-	TRBJ1-1	TRBV6-1	-	CASSEEEGGHTEAFF	TGTGCCAGCAGTGAAGAAGAAGGGGGACACACTGAAGCTTTCTTT
-	TRBJ1-2	TRBV4-2	TRBD1	CASSQDPRDRGGPNYGYTF	TGTGCCAGCAGCCAAGACCCGCGGGACAGGGGAGGCCCTAACTATGGCTACACCTTC
-	TRBJ2-3	TRBV28	-	CASSLFGSGSTDTQYF	TGTGCCAGCAGTTTATTCGGGAGTGGGAGCACAGATACGCAGTATTTT
-	TRBJ1-2	TRBV28	TRBD1	CASSLGTEIYGYTF	TGTGCCAGCAGTTTAGGGACAGAGATCTATGGCTACACCTTC
few	TRBJ1-1	TRBV12-5	-	CASGLGRAFF	TGTGCTAGTGGTTTGGGGAGAGCTTTCTTT